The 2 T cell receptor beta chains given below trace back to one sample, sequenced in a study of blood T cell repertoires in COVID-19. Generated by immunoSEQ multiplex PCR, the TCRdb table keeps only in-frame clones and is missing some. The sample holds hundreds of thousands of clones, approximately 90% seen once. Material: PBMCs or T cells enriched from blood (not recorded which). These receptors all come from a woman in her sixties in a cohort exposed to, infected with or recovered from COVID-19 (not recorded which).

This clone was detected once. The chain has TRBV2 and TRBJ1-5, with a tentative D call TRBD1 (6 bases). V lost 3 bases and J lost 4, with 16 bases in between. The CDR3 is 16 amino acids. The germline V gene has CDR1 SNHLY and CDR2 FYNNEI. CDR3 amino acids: CASSELGALRNQPQHF. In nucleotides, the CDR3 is TGTGCCAGCAGTGAGTTGGGGGCGTTACGGAATCAGCCCCAGCATTTT.

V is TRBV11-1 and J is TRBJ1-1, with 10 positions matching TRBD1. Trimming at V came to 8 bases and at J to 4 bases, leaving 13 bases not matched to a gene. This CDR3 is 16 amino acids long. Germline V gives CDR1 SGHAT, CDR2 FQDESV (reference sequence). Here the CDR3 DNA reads TGTGCCAGCTCTCTCTACGAGACAGGGGGCGGCACTGAAGCTTTCTTT. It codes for CASSLYETGGGTEAFF. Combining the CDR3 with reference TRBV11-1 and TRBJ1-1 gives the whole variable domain EAEVAQSPRYKITEKSQAVAFWCDPISGHATLYWYRQILGQGPELLVQFQDESVVDDSQLPKDRFSAERLKGVDSTLKIQPAELGDSAMYLCASSLYETGGGTEAFFGQGTRLTVV.